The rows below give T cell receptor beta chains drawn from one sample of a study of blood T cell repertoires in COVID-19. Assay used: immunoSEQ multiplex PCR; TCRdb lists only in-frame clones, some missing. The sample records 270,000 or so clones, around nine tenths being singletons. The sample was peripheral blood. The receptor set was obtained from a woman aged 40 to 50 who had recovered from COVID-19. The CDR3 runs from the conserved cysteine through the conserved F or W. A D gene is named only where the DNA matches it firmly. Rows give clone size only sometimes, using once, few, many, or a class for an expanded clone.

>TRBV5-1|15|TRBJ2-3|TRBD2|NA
TGCGCCAGCAGCTTGGCTGCGGGAGTAGAGGATACGCAGTATTTT
CASSLAAGVEDTQYF
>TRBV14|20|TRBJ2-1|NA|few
TGTGCCAGCAGCCAAGATTCGTTCAGGAAAGGTCAGGGTTCCTACAATGAGCAGTTCTTC
CASSQDSFRKGQGSYNEQFF
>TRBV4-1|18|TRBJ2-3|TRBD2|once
TGCGCCAGCAGCCACGGACCTGGGCTAGCGGGAGCGTCAGATACGCAGTATTTT
CASSHGPGLAGASDTQYF
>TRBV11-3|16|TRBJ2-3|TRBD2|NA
TGTGCCAGCAGCTTCCCTCTTAGCGGGAGCCGGGATACGCAGTATTTT
CASSFPLSGSRDTQYF
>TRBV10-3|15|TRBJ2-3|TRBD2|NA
TGTGCCATCAGTGCGGGGACTAGCGGCACAGATACGCAGTATTTT
CAISAGTSGTDTQYF
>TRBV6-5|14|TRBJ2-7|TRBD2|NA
TGTGCCGCGGGGAGTAGCGGGAGGGCCTACGAGCAGTACTTC
CAAGSSGRAYEQYF
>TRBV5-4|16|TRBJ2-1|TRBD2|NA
TGTGCCAGCAGCTTGGACCTAGCGGGTCAATACAATGAGCAGTTCTTC
CASSLDLAGQYNEQFF
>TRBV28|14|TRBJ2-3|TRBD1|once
TGTGCCAGCAGCCGGGACAGAAGCACAGATACGCAGTATTTT
CASSRDRSTDTQYF
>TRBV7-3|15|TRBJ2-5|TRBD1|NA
TGTGCCAGCAGCGTAACCGGGGACAGACAAGAGACCCAGTACTTC
CASSVTGDRQETQYF
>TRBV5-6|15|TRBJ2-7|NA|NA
TGTGCCAGCAGCTTGCGGCGACAGGACTCCTACGAGCAGTACTTC
CASSLRRQDSYEQYF
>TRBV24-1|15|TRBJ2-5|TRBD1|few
TGTGCCACCAGTGATTTCCGACAGGGAAGGGAGACCCAGTACTTC
CATSDFRQGRETQYF
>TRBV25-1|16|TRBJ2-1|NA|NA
TGTGCCAGCAGTGTGATGGTTGCGGCCTTCTACAATGAGCAGTTCTTC
CASSVMVAAFYNEQFF
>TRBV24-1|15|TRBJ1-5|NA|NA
TGTGCCACCAGTTCGGGACACCGCTACTATCAGCCCCAGCATTTT
CATSSGHRYYQPQHF
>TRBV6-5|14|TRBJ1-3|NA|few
TGTGCCAGCATCCGGGGGGCAGGTGGAAACACCATATATTTT
CASIRGAGGNTIYF
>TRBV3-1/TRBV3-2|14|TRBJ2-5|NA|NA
TGTGCCAGCAGCCAAGTCCCGGGGGTTGAGACCCAGTACTTC
CASSQVPGVETQYF
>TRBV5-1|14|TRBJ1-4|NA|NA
TGCGCCAGCAGCTTGGAGGTCGGGGGTGAAAAACTGTTTTTT
CASSLEVGGEKLFF
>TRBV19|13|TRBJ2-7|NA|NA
TGTGCCAGTAGTATCCCCGGGGACTACGAGCAGTACTTC
CASSIPGDYEQYF
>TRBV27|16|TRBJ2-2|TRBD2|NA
TGTGCCAGCAGAGAAGGTAGCGGGAGGGGTACCGGGGAGCTGTTTTTT
CASREGSGRGTGELFF
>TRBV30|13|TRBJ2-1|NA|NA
TGTGCCTGGAGTGTCTCGCGAAACAATGAGCAGTTCTTC
CAWSVSRNNEQFF
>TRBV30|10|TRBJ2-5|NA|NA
TGTGCCTGGAGCCGGGACAACCAGTACTTC
CAWSRDNQYF
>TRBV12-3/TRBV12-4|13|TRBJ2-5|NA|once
TGTGCCAGCAATCTGCGGGCCCAAGAGACCCAGTACTTC
CASNLRAQETQYF
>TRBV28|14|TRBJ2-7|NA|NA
TGTGCCAGCATGCTCCGGGGACTCTCCTACGAGCAGTACTTC
CASMLRGLSYEQYF
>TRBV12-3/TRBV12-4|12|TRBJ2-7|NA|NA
TGTGCCAGCAGAAAGGGGGCCTACGAGCAGTACTTC
CASRKGAYEQYF
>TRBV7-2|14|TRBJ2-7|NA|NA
TGTGCCAGCAGTAACAGGGGGGGCCCCTACGAGCAGTACTTC
CASSNRGGPYEQYF
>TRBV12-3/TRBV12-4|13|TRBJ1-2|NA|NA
TGTGCCAGCAGTTTTCGGGGGGACTATGGCTACACCTTC
CASSFRGDYGYTF
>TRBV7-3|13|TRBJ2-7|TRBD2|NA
TGTGCCAGCAGCTATGGAGCGGGGTACGAGCAGTACTTC
CASSYGAGYEQYF
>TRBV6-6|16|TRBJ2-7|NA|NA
TGTGCCAGCAGATCAACACAGGGTTCTTCTCAATACGAGCAGTACTTC
CASRSTQGSSQYEQYF
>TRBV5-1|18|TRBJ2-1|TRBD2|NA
TGCGCCAGCAGCCCAGGACTAGCGGGAGGGCCTTCCCGCGATGAGCAGTTCTTC
CASSPGLAGGPSRDEQFF
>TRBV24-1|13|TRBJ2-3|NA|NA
TGTGCCACCAGTGATTTGCCCGCAGATACGCAGTATTTT
CATSDLPADTQYF
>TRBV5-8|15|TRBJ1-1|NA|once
TGTGCCAGCAGCTTGTTCGTGGGCGTGAACACTGAAGCTTTCTTT
CASSLFVGVNTEAFF
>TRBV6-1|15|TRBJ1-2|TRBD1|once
TGTGCCAGCAGTGAAAGGGACAGAACCAACTATGGCTACACCTTC
CASSERDRTNYGYTF
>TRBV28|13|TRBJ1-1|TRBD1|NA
TGTGCCAGCAGTTTGACAGGGTGGACTGAAGCTTTCTTT
CASSLTGWTEAFF
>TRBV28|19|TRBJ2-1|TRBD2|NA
TGTGCCAGCAGTTTAACAGGGACTAGCGGAGTAAGCTCCTACAATGAGCAGTTCTTC
CASSLTGTSGVSSYNEQFF
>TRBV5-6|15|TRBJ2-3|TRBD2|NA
TGTGCCAGCAGCTTGGCGGGGGGGGCCACAGATACGCAGTATTTT
CASSLAGGATDTQYF
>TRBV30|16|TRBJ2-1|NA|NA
TGTGCCTGGAGTCAGTGGACACGGAAACCCTACAATGAGCAGTTCTTC
CAWSQWTRKPYNEQFF
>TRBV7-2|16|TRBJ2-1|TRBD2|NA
TGTGCCAGCAGGGAAGGGACTAGCGGGAGCTGGTATGAGCAGTTCTTC
CASREGTSGSWYEQFF
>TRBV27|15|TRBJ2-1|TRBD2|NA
TGTGCCAGCAGGAGGGGCGGGAGTTCCTACAATGAGCAGTTCTTC
CASRRGGSSYNEQFF
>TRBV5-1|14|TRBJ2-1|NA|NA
TGCGCCAGCAGCTTGGGAGGGAGCGGTAGTGAGCAGTTCTTC
CASSLGGSGSEQFF
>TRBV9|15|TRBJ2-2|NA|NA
TGTGCCAGCAGCCCCGGGACAACGAACACCGGGGAGCTGTTTTTT
CASSPGTTNTGELFF
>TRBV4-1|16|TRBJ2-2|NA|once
TGCGCCAGCAGCCAACAGGGGACGTCGAACACCGGGGAGCTGTTTTTT
CASSQQGTSNTGELFF
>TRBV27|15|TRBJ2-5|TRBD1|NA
TGTGCCAGCAGTTTGTCCCGGGACAGGGTTGAGACCCAGTACTTC
CASSLSRDRVETQYF
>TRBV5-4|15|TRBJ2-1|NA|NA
TGTGCCAGCAGCTTGGTGGGCAGCTCCTACAATGAGCAGTTCTTC
CASSLVGSSYNEQFF
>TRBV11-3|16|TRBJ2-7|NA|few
TGTGCCAGCAGCTTAGACCCGCAGGGTAATGGGTACGAGCAGTACTTC
CASSLDPQGNGYEQYF
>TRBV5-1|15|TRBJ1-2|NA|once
TGCGCCAGCAGCTTGGGGGGCTTGGACGCGAGCGGCTACACCTTC
CASSLGGLDASGYTF
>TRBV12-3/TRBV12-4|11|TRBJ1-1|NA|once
TGTGCCAGCAGTTTCGGGGTAGAAGCTTTCTTT
CASSFGVEAFF
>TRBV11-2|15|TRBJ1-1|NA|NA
TGTGCCAGCAGCCCAAAAACAGGGTTTAACACTGAAGCTTTCTTT
CASSPKTGFNTEAFF
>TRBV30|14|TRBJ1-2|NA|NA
TGTGCCTGGAGTGTACTGAGCCCTAGCTATGGCTACACCTTC
CAWSVLSPSYGYTF
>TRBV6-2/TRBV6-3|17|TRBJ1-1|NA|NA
TGTGCCAGCAGTTATTACGGGACAAAGCCCATGAACACTGAAGCTTTCTTT
CASSYYGTKPMNTEAFF